This T cell receptor (beta chain) stems from a study of beta chain features in type 1 diabetes. Study-level background: The study examined around 100 million sorted cells across all samples.

The CDR3 is 12 amino acids. The germline CDR1 and CDR2 sequences are SNHLY and FYNNEI. Trimming removed 8 bases from V and 7 bases from J, with 14 bases in between. Study observations and caveats: Fewer junction insertions and more nucleotide deletions appeared in type 1 diabetes patients. Compared to healthy donors, patients appeared to have naive, central memory and Treg TCRB repertoires that were more alike. Significant though moderate, a shortening of TCRB CDR3s appeared in all four CD4+ subsets of Type 1 diabetes patients.

Turning to this clone: Its specificity is not known.

Expressed TCRB transcripts were sequenced after all isolated RNA was converted to cDNA. TCRdb keeps only in-frame clones here, not all; method: immunoSEQ multiplex PCR. The data contain a few hundred thousand clones, approximately 16% of them singletons. The sequencing input was naive CD4+ T cells from blood. The genes are TRBV2 and TRBJ1-2; D may be TRBD1 (6 bases). The source of this sequence is a young woman in good health. The CDR3 nucleotides are TGTGCCAGCCCCGGGACACGGACTGGCTACACCTTC. Amino acid sequence: CASPGTRTGYTF. Together with reference TRBV2 and TRBJ1-2, the CDR3 gives the full variable domain: EPEVTQTPSHQVTQMGQEVILRCVPISNHLYFYWYRQILGQKVEFLVSFYNNEISEKSEIFDDQFSVERPDGSNFTLKIRSTKLEDSAMYFCASPGTRTGYTFGSGTRLTVV.